This TCR beta chain appears in the sequencing data of a study of graft-versus-host responses after intestinal transplantation. Study-level background: Recipients received multivisceral, liver-intestinal, or isolated intestinal transplants. Whole-study findings and limits: GvH clone levels peaked in circulation, and this peak was associated with early post-transplant HvG declines.

The data were produced by immunoSEQ multiplex PCR, yet TCRdb's version contains in-frame clones alone and is incomplete. This sample has 20,000 to 30,000 clones, with around 40% found just once. Responders that carried the CFSE label, about 200,000 of them, were plated with about 200,000 irradiated, violet-dye-labeled stimulator cells. Trimming cost V 7 bases and J 4 bases, with 19 bases left between them. CDR1 is MNHEY, CDR2 SVGAGI, per germline. This CDR3 has 15 amino acids. Material: alloreactive CD4+ T cells from a mixed lymphocyte reaction culture, obtained before intestinal transplant. Subset of the sample: CFSE-low proliferating T cells sorted from approximately 6-day pre-transplant mixed lymphocyte reaction (GvH or HvG direction). The TCR sequence derives from a human patient who received an intestinal transplant. The chain joins TRBV6-5 to TRBJ1-2; TRBD1 is a possible D gene (5 bases). CDR3 sequence reads: CASIKGTGNSYGYTF. The CDR3 bases are TGTGCCAGCATCAAAGGAACAGGAAACTCCTATGGCTACACCTTC.